The clone carrying this TCR beta chain turned up a few times. The target antigen is unknown. The data were obtained in a study of T-cell reconstitution after alpha-beta-depleted transplantation in children. Study results and caveats: Approximately two months post-transplant, alpha-beta T cells reportedly originated from several hundred expanded graft clones. The high TCRbeta diversity at day 60 in some patients came from surviving recipient T cells and thymic progenitors. One year after transplant, T-cell counts and diversity came mostly from newly produced T cells.

CDR1 is MNHEY and CDR2 is SMNVEV in the germline V gene (reference sequence). This CDR3 spans 14 amino acids. Trimming removed 4 bases from V and 5 bases from J; junction bases left unmatched: 5. TCRbeta library construction was performed incorporating unique molecular identifiers. From the PCR reads, TCRdb called clonotypes with MiXCR, one entry per CDR3 protein. The profile shows roughly 310,000 distinct CDR3 sequences, 20% to 30% of them singletons. The specimen comprised PBMCs, mostly from graft donor cells, sampled 180 days after TCRalphabeta/CD19-depleted stem cell transplant. This receptor was identified in a male patient under 18 who had a stem cell transplant for acute lymphoblastic leukemia, so the T cells may come from the graft donor. The chain combines TRBV27 with TRBJ2-7; 10 bases fit TRBD1. CDR3 amino acids: CASSYGTGVHEQYF. The CDR3 nucleotides read TGTGCCAGCAGTTACGGGACAGGGGTCCACGAGCAGTACTTC.